These T cell receptor beta chains were read from a single sample in a study of blood T cell repertoires in COVID-19. Clones were sequenced by immunoSEQ multiplex PCR, and TCRdb holds only the in-frame ones, with some missing. Of 89,000 or so clones in the sample, 86% were seen once. The material sequenced was peripheral blood. All receptors come from a middle-aged man with active COVID-19. Both conserved end residues are part of each CDR3. D genes are given only for firm matches.

j_call: TRBJ2-7
d_call: NA
v_call: TRBV5-5
cdr3_aa: CASSPGPGDEQYF

j_call: TRBJ1-5
d_call: NA
v_call: TRBV6-5
cdr3_aa: CASSDRRGVRPQHF

j_call: TRBJ2-2
d_call: TRBD1
v_call: TRBV9
cdr3_aa: CASSGTTGATGELFF

j_call: TRBJ2-1
d_call: NA
v_call: TRBV9
cdr3_aa: CASSVEELAVRYNEQFF

j_call: TRBJ2-1
d_call: TRBD1
v_call: TRBV5-4
cdr3_aa: CASSLGQGSGRNEQFF

j_call: TRBJ2-7
d_call: TRBD2
v_call: TRBV19
cdr3_aa: CASSPGRTSGSFHEQYF

j_call: TRBJ1-2
d_call: TRBD1
v_call: TRBV6-5
cdr3_aa: CASCEQGAGNYGYTF

j_call: TRBJ1-2
d_call: NA
v_call: TRBV9
cdr3_aa: CASSVVGTAFSHGYTF

j_call: TRBJ2-5
d_call: NA
v_call: TRBV28
cdr3_aa: CASTQGGEETQYF

j_call: TRBJ1-2
d_call: NA
v_call: TRBV28
cdr3_aa: CASSPGQGGYGYTF

j_call: TRBJ1-1
d_call: NA
v_call: TRBV6-4
cdr3_aa: CASRAGLNTEAFF

j_call: TRBJ1-6
d_call: NA
v_call: TRBV30
cdr3_aa: CAWKPGGRPFDNSPLHF

j_call: TRBJ2-1
d_call: TRBD2
v_call: TRBV4-2
cdr3_aa: CASSQGAGGFSYNEQFF

j_call: TRBJ1-2
d_call: NA
v_call: TRBV12-3/TRBV12-4
cdr3_aa: CASSLGGTYGYTF

j_call: TRBJ2-1
d_call: NA
v_call: TRBV2
cdr3_aa: CASSDIGLGGNEQFF

j_call: TRBJ1-2
d_call: TRBD1
v_call: TRBV5-6
cdr3_aa: CASSLEKDRGLGYTF

j_call: TRBJ1-1
d_call: TRBD1
v_call: TRBV12-5
cdr3_aa: CASRTGEGEAFF

j_call: TRBJ2-6
d_call: NA
v_call: TRBV7-2
cdr3_aa: CASSSTAGGANVLTF

j_call: TRBJ2-3
d_call: NA
v_call: TRBV9
cdr3_aa: CASSPRTTTDTQYF

j_call: TRBJ2-2
d_call: NA
v_call: TRBV24-1
cdr3_aa: CATSRAGATGELFF

j_call: TRBJ2-3
d_call: NA
v_call: TRBV7-3
cdr3_aa: CASSPSNSPDTQYF

j_call: TRBJ2-1
d_call: TRBD1
v_call: TRBV5-5
cdr3_aa: CASSFGQGIDNEQFF

j_call: TRBJ2-1
d_call: TRBD1
v_call: TRBV28
cdr3_aa: CASSSWGDRGRKEAEQFF

j_call: TRBJ1-2
d_call: NA
v_call: TRBV25-1
cdr3_aa: CASSEHGAGYGYTF

j_call: TRBJ2-1
d_call: NA
v_call: TRBV19
cdr3_aa: CASRDSSYNEQFF

j_call: TRBJ1-5
d_call: NA
v_call: TRBV19
cdr3_aa: CASSIRTNQPQHF

j_call: TRBJ2-2
d_call: NA
v_call: TRBV13
cdr3_aa: CASSPRTGWGTGELFF

j_call: TRBJ1-1
d_call: NA
v_call: TRBV28
cdr3_aa: CASSLGAGGAFF

j_call: TRBJ1-4
d_call: NA
v_call: TRBV7-9
cdr3_aa: CASSPMGRDNEKLFF

j_call: TRBJ1-4
d_call: NA
v_call: TRBV6-5
cdr3_aa: CACRQVANEKLFF

j_call: TRBJ2-5
d_call: TRBD2
v_call: TRBV29-1
cdr3_aa: CSAEGLAGGLETQYF

j_call: TRBJ2-7
d_call: NA
v_call: TRBV4-1
cdr3_aa: CASSQGDSTYEQYF

j_call: TRBJ1-2
d_call: NA
v_call: TRBV29-1
cdr3_aa: CSVRANYGYTF

j_call: TRBJ2-1
d_call: NA
v_call: TRBV7-7
cdr3_aa: CASSPSSVGSYNEQFF

j_call: TRBJ2-7
d_call: NA
v_call: TRBV5-1
cdr3_aa: CASSELQGPSYEQYF

j_call: TRBJ2-1
d_call: NA
v_call: TRBV6-4
cdr3_aa: CASSDSITLASYNEQFF

j_call: TRBJ1-3
d_call: TRBD1
v_call: TRBV27
cdr3_aa: CASSLQGATGNTIYF

j_call: TRBJ2-3
d_call: TRBD2
v_call: TRBV9
cdr3_aa: CASSVAPGLAGSTDTQYF

j_call: TRBJ1-2
d_call: TRBD1
v_call: TRBV28
cdr3_aa: CASSRRQGSSYGYTF

j_call: TRBJ2-7
d_call: TRBD1
v_call: TRBV5-1
cdr3_aa: CASGTGGDEQYF

j_call: TRBJ1-1
d_call: TRBD1
v_call: TRBV30
cdr3_aa: CAWSVHRGRLNTEAFF

j_call: TRBJ1-3
d_call: NA
v_call: TRBV7-9
cdr3_aa: CASSLMGSSGNTIYF

j_call: TRBJ2-1
d_call: NA
v_call: TRBV7-3
cdr3_aa: CASSPKVGGEQFF

j_call: TRBJ2-7
d_call: TRBD1
v_call: TRBV28
cdr3_aa: CASSRQGEDYEQYF

j_call: TRBJ2-6
d_call: TRBD1
v_call: TRBV4-1
cdr3_aa: CASGLDRVAGANVLTF

j_call: TRBJ2-6
d_call: NA
v_call: TRBV11-1
cdr3_aa: CASSPLGAGANVLTF